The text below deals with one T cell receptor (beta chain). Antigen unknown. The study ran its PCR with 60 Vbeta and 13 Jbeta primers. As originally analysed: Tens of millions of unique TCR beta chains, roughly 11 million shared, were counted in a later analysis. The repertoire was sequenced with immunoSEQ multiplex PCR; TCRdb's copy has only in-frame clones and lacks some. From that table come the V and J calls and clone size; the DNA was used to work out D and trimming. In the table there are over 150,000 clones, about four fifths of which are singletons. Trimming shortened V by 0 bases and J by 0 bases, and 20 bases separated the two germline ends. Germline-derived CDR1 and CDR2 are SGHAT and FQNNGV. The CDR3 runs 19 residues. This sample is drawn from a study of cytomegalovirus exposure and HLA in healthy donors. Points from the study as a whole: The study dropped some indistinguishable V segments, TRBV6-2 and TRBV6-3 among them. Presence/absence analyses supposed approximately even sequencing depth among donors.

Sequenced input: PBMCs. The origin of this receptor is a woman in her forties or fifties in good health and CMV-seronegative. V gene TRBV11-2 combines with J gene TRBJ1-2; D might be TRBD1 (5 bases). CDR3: CASSLDLWTRKGSNYGYTF. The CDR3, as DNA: TGTGCCAGCAGCTTAGATTTGTGGACACGGAAGGGGTCTAACTATGGCTACACCTTC.